A single sample is the source of the 3 T cell receptor beta chains below, sequenced in a study of T cell repertoires in cytomegalovirus infection. TCRdb fed the reads into MiXCR, producing one record per CDR3 protein. The sample records some 400,000 distinct CDR3 sequences, approximately 30% being singletons. Sequencing was performed on PBMCs. Receptors were obtained from a human donor in good health (CMV status not recorded). Some clones in this sample may be carry-over from other donors' samples.

This clonotype has only a few counts. J is TRBJ1-5 and V is TRBV25-1; the match to TRBD1 covers 9 bases. The V segment lost 4 bases and the J segment 5 bases; nucleotides outside the gene matches: 3. From germline, CDR1 is MGHDK and CDR2 SYGVNS. The CDR3 has 14 residues. In nucleotides, the CDR3 is TGTGCCAGCAGTGCACAGGGGGCCGATCAGCCCCAGCATTTT. Its protein product is CASSAQGADQPQHF.

The J gene is TRBJ2-7, the V gene TRBV6-1, with D perhaps matching TRBD1 (6 bases). Germline V gene data show CDR1 as MNHNS and CDR2 as SASEGT. The CDR3 has 16 residues. The ends were cut back, 6 bases at V and 3 bases at J, with 21 bases in the middle. CDR3 in amino acids: CASRPSPDRDNYEQYF. The CDR3 nucleotides are TGTGCCAGCAGACCGAGCCCAGACCGGGACAACTACGAGCAGTACTTC.

To note about this clonotype: The junction does not match germline at one end; this may be a read error. The chain employs TRBV19 and TRBJ2-1; 10 nucleotides agree with TRBD2. The CDR3 covers 15 residues. Looked up from germline, CDR1 is LNHDA and CDR2 is SQIVND (reference sequence). Written as DNA, the CDR3 is TGTGCCTGTAGTTCCGGGACTAGCGTTTTCAATGAGCAGTTCTTC. It codes for CACSSGTSVFNEQFF. Variable domain in full (rest from reference TRBV19 and TRBJ2-1): DGGITQSPKYLFRKEGQNVTLSCEQNLNHDAMYWYRQDPGQGLRLIYYSQIVNDFQKGDIAEGYSVSREKKESFPLTVTSAQKNPTAFYLCACSSGTSVFNEQFFGPGTRLTVL.